These 9 T cell receptor beta chains came from one sample sequenced in a study of regulatory T cells in long-lasting Graves disease. Noted time point: persistent/refractory GD, antithyroid drugs over 5 years with positive TRAb. Preparation of the TCR library used RNA extracted from PBMCs. The authors built TCR beta libraries using iRepertoire HTBI primers and Arm-PCR of CDR3 regions. One entry per CDR3 protein results from TCRdb running MiXCR on the multiplex PCR reads. Altogether some 420,000 distinct CDR3 sequences are present, 22% being singletons, with the ten largest covering over 10%. The sequenced sample was peripheral blood mononuclear cells (PBMCs), obtained when the disease was refractory, from a patient treated with antithyroid drugs. These receptors all stem from a female donor with Graves disease.

This clonotype was detected only a few times. V is TRBV6-1 and J is TRBJ1-2, with D possibly being TRBD1 (6 bases). The germline V and J ends were trimmed by 6 bases and 2 bases, with 19 bases remaining between them. Per germline, CDR1 MNHNS and CDR2 SASEGT. The CDR3 is made up of 16 amino acids. The CDR3 nucleotides are TGTGCCAGCAGCCCCCTTCGGATGGGGGCGAACTATGGCTACACCTTC. It translates to CASSPLRMGANYGYTF.

This clonotype was observed a handful of times. The V gene is TRBV3-1, the J gene TRBJ2-7; perhaps TRBD1 as D (6 bases). The CDR3 has 11 amino acids. Germline-derived CDR1 and CDR2 are LGHDT and YNNKEL (reference sequence). Deletions cut 1 base from V and 11 bases from J, with 9 bases between. CDR3 sequence: CASSQGSGEYF. The CDR3 DNA reads TGTGCCAGCAGCCAAGGTTCAGGGGAGTACTTC.

This clonotype was counted many times. V usage is TRBV20-1 and J usage is TRBJ1-5, with D tentatively TRBD1 (6 bases). The germline V gene has CDR1 DFQATT and CDR2 SNEGSKA (reference sequence). The V gene lost 6 bases and the J gene lost 2 bases, with 17 bases spanning the gap. The CDR3 length is 15 residues. The CDR3 DNA reads as TGCAGTGCCCTAGGGGGGGGCAGTGGCAATCAGCCCCAGCATTTT. Its protein is CSALGGGSGNQPQHF.

There are many counts of this clonotype. The chain has TRBV7-2 and TRBJ1-2; no definite D call. With 1 base removed from V and 2 bases from J, the gap between germline ends came to 14 bases. The CDR3 covers 16 residues. CDR1 is SGHTA and CDR2 is FQGNSA in the germline V gene. CDR3 sequence (DNA): TGTGCCAGCAGCTTAGGGCTAGGGCTTGCCAACTATGGCTACACCTTC. It is translated as CASSLGLGLANYGYTF.

V gene TRBV27 combines with J gene TRBJ1-1, with D hard to call. The germline V gene has CDR1 MNHEY and CDR2 SMNVEV (reference sequence). The germline V and J ends were trimmed by 6 bases and 1 base, with 15 bases remaining between them. The length of the CDR3 is 15 residues. CDR3 loop: CASSPHRGGNTEAFF. The CDR3 DNA follows: TGTGCCAGCAGCCCCCATCGGGGTGGGAACACTGAAGCTTTCTTT.

This clonotype was recorded a few times. The chain carries TRBV15 and TRBJ1-5; 8 bases match TRBD1. Germline CDR1 LNHNV, CDR2 YYDKDF (reference sequence). The junction had 11 bases not matched to a gene; V was cut back by 0 bases and J by 7 bases. This CDR3 is 17 amino acids long. The CDR3 coding sequence is TGTGCCACCAGCAGAGATCCGGGCAGGGGGCTAGGGCAGCCCCAGCATTTT. This sequence encodes CATSRDPGRGLGQPQHF.

This clonotype appeared many times. J is TRBJ1-3 and V is TRBV28; a weak D match, TRBD1 (5 bases). Germline assignment: CDR1 MDHEN and CDR2 SYDVKM. The CDR3 consists of 17 residues. Trimming took 5 bases from V and 0 from J, leaving 17 bases between them. The CDR3 DNA follows: TGTGCCAGCAGTCTCGCCGGGACTCTTAGCTCTGGAAACACCATATATTTT. Translating it yields CASSLAGTLSSGNTIYF.

This clonotype was seen ten or more times. The chain joins TRBV2 to TRBJ2-2, with D unresolved. Germline V gene sequence: CDR1 SNHLY, CDR2 FYNNEI. V was cut by 3 bases and J by 5 bases, with 7 bases left in between. This CDR3 has 13 amino acids. DNA of the CDR3: TGTGCCAGCAGTGAGGACGGAACCGGGGAGCTGTTTTTT. Residues: CASSEDGTGELFF. The full variable domain, its missing parts supplied by reference TRBV2 and TRBJ2-2, is EPEVTQTPSHQVTQMGQEVILRCVPISNHLYFYWYRQILGQKVEFLVSFYNNEISEKSEIFDDQFSVERPDGSNFTLKIRSTKLEDSAMYFCASSEDGTGELFFGEGSRLTVL.

This clonotype was counted only a few times. The junction shows a germline mismatch at one end, possibly a read error. The chain couples TRBV13 to TRBJ2-2, with D maybe TRBD1 (6 bases). Germline assignment: CDR1 PRHDT and CDR2 FYEKMQ (reference sequence). CDR3 length equals 14 residues. In DNA, the CDR3 is TGTGCCAGCAGCTTGGGACAAAACACCGGGGAGCTGGTTTTT. Encoded protein: CASSLGQNTGELVF.